Listed here are 22 T cell receptor beta chains from one sample, sequenced in a study of cytomegalovirus exposure and HLA in healthy donors. Researchers ran the PCR with 60 Vbeta and 13 Jbeta primers. Repertoires were generated with immunoSEQ multiplex PCR, while TCRdb's copy carries only in-frame clones and drops some. The repertoire holds about 140,000 clones, approximately 80% seen once, with over 9.5% in the top ten. Sequenced input: PBMCs. Receptors originate from a woman aged 55-69 years in good health and CMV-seropositive.

The genes are TRBV6-5 and TRBJ2-7; D remains ambiguous. V lost 5 bases and J 5 bases, leaving 7 bases between the germline ends. The CDR3 spans 11 residues. Germline values: CDR1 MNHEY, CDR2 SVGAGI. CDR3 sequence reads: CASSELDEQYF. The CDR3 DNA follows: TGTGCCAGCAGTGAACTGGACGAGCAGTACTTC.

The rearrangement uses TRBV9 and TRBJ2-5; 7 positions agree with TRBD2. Per the germline V gene, CDR1 is SGDLS and CDR2 is YYNGEE. This CDR3 contains 16 residues. J gave up 2 bases and V 3 bases, and 10 bases lay outside the gene matches. This CDR3 is CASSADGGSFQETQYF. For the CDR3, the DNA is TGTGCCAGCAGCGCTGACGGGGGGTCGTTTCAAGAGACCCAGTACTTC.

The chain recombines TRBV5-1 with TRBJ2-7; 16 bases are a match to TRBD2. The CDR3 has 18 residues. J was trimmed by 0 bases and V by 3 bases; bases with no gene match: 6. Germline V gene sequence: CDR1 SGHRS, CDR2 YFSETQ. CDR3 in amino acids: CASSSGLAGGPFSYEQYF. The DNA for the CDR3 is TGCGCCAGCAGCTCGGGACTAGCGGGAGGGCCCTTCTCCTACGAGCAGTACTTC.

The chain combines TRBV7-2 with TRBJ1-1; unclear D gene. Trimming took off 5 bases at V and 1 base at J, with 5 bases between the two ends. Per the germline V gene, CDR1 is SGHTA and CDR2 is FQGNSA. This CDR3 spans 12 amino acids. This CDR3 is CASSEGNTEAFF. CDR3 nucleotide sequence: TGTGCCAGCAGCGAGGGGAACACTGAAGCTTTCTTT. Based on the CDR3 plus reference TRBV7-2 and TRBJ1-1, the full variable domain is GAGVSQSPSNKVTEKGKDVELRCDPISGHTALYWYRQSLGQGLEFLIYFQGNSAPDKSGLPSDRFSAERTGGSVSTLTIQRTQQEDSAVYLCASSEGNTEAFFGQGTRLTVV.

This clone was seen just once. The CDR3: CASRPGTSGYNEQFF. CDR3 sequence (DNA): TGTGCCAGTAGACCCGGGACTAGCGGTTACAATGAGCAGTTCTTC. The gene calls are TRBV19 and TRBJ2-1; TRBD2 aligns across 11 bases. CDR1 and CDR2 from the germline V gene are LNHDA and SQIVND (reference sequence). V trimming: 6 bases; J trimming: 4 bases; junction bases outside the gene matches: 5. CDR3 length: 15 amino acids.

This clone was detected a few times. This rearrangement joins TRBV6-1 to TRBJ1-4; 9 nucleotides match TRBD1. From germline, CDR1 is MNHNS and CDR2 SASEGT. This CDR3 is 14 amino acids long. The trim removed 6 bases at V and 7 bases at J, leaving 6 bases unmatched. The CDR3 here is CASRRQGGREKLFF. CDR3 nucleotides: TGTGCCAGCAGGAGACAGGGGGGGCGTGAAAAACTGTTTTTT.

Written as DNA, the CDR3 is TGTGCCAGCAGCCGTCCCTACTCCTACAATGAGCAGTTCTTC. Translating it yields CASSRPYSYNEQFF. The chain couples TRBV28 to TRBJ2-1; D ambiguous. V was shortened by 6 bases and J by 0 bases, with 9 bases between the two germline ends. This CDR3 spans 14 amino acids. Germline-derived CDR1 and CDR2 are MDHEN and SYDVKM.

The chain is built from TRBV30 and TRBJ1-5; TRBD1 might be the D (6 bases). CDR3 length: 13 amino acids. Trimming left V 3 bases short and J 5 bases short, with 11 bases between. Germline assignment: CDR1 GTSNPN and CDR2 SVGIG (reference sequence). CDR3 sequence: CAWSPKGDQPQHF. CDR3 coding DNA: TGTGCCTGGAGCCCTAAGGGGGATCAGCCCCAGCATTTT.

CDR3 protein: CASSMTGNSYEQYF. CDR3 coding DNA: TGTGCCAGTAGTATGACAGGGAACTCCTACGAGCAGTACTTC. This chain uses TRBV19 with TRBJ2-7; TRBD1 matches at 7 bases. The J segment lost 0 bases and the V segment lost 3 bases, leaving 2 bases of the junction unmatched. The germline gives CDR1 LNHDA, CDR2 SQIVND (reference sequence). CDR3 length equals 14 residues. Complete variable domain (other parts from reference TRBV19 and TRBJ2-7): DGGITQSPKYLFRKEGQNVTLSCEQNLNHDAMYWYRQDPGQGLRLIYYSQIVNDFQKGDIAEGYSVSREKKESFPLTVTSAQKNPTAFYLCASSMTGNSYEQYFGPGTRLTVT.

This clone has just a few counts. The V gene is TRBV28, the J gene TRBJ2-7, with D maybe TRBD2 (6 bases). The germline V and J ends were trimmed by 3 bases and 3 bases, with 18 bases remaining between them. The CDR3 loop spans 16 amino acids. CDR1 MDHEN and CDR2 SYDVKM come from the germline V gene. CDR3 residues: CASSLPPPGVNYEQYF. Here the CDR3 DNA reads TGTGCCAGCAGTTTGCCCCCCCCGGGGGTAAACTACGAGCAGTACTTC.

V usage is TRBV19 and J usage is TRBJ2-3; D may be TRBD1 (6 bases). CDR3 size: 14 residues. Looked up from germline, CDR1 is LNHDA and CDR2 is SQIVND (reference sequence). V lost 10 bases, J lost 0 bases, and 14 bases lay in between. CDR3: CATRQVASTDTQYF. The DNA of the CDR3 is TGTGCCACCAGACAGGTCGCTAGCACAGATACGCAGTATTTT.

DNA of the CDR3: TGTGCCAGCAGCCCCCAGCGGGAGTGGGTGTACGAGCAGTACTTC. It specifies CASSPQREWVYEQYF. The genes are TRBV9 and TRBJ2-7; 8 bases match TRBD2. The CDR3 consists of 15 residues. V dropped 4 bases and J dropped 4; count of bases not matched to a gene: 10. The germline V gene encodes CDR1 SGDLS and CDR2 YYNGEE.

The genes are TRBV11-2 and TRBJ2-7; the D gene is possibly TRBD2 (5 bases). Trimming took 5 bases from V and 6 from J, leaving 17 bases between them. The CDR3 extends over 14 amino acids. Germline V gene data show CDR1 as SGHAT and CDR2 as FQNNGV. The CDR3 DNA is TGTGCCAGCAGCCTCTCAGAGGGATCGAGCGAGCAGTACTTC. Amino acid sequence: CASSLSEGSSEQYF.

The CDR3 loop is CASSKAVQGQFYGYTF. Here the CDR3 DNA reads TGTGCCAGCAGTAAAGCGGTACAGGGGCAGTTTTATGGCTACACCTTC. This chain links TRBV27 with TRBJ1-2; 7 bases fit TRBD1. CDR3 size: 16 residues. The germline gives CDR1 MNHEY, CDR2 SMNVEV (reference sequence). The V gene end was trimmed by 5 bases and the J gene end by 5 bases; junction bases not matched to a gene: 14.

V is TRBV5-1 and J is TRBJ2-2; 7 bases map to TRBD1. Losses at the gene ends were 6 bases for V and 1 base for J; bases not matched to a gene: 3. The CDR3 is made up of 14 amino acids. Germline values: CDR1 SGHRS, CDR2 YFSETQ. The CDR3 DNA reads as TGCGCCAGCACCGGGACAGTGAACACCGGGGAGCTGTTTTTT. Translated: CASTGTVNTGELFF.

This clone was detected only a few times. J is TRBJ1-4 and V is TRBV29-1; TRBD1 is a possible D gene (6 bases). This CDR3 region has 12 residues. CDR1 is SQVTM, CDR2 ANQGSEA, per germline. Trimming shortened V by 8 bases and J by 4 bases, and 11 bases separated the two germline ends. CDR3 in DNA: TGCAGCATCCGGGACAATAATGAAAAACTGTTTTTT. Protein: CSIRDNNEKLFF.

This clone was detected once. The rearrangement joins TRBV28 to TRBJ1-1; 10 bases are shared with TRBD1. V was clipped by 1 base and J by 11 bases; unmatched bases: 10. Germline CDR1 reads MDHEN; CDR2 reads SYDVKM. The length of the CDR3 is 15 residues. CDR3 region: CASSLFAEPGQGAFF. The DNA for the CDR3 is TGTGCCAGCAGTTTATTCGCCGAACCGGGACAGGGGGCTTTCTTT.

The chain combines TRBV4-2 with TRBJ2-3; 13 bases are shared with TRBD2. This CDR3 comprises 16 residues. Germline V gives CDR1 LGHNA, CDR2 YNFKEQ. V shed 4 bases, J shed 6 bases, and the junction held 7 bases outside the gene matches. The chain's CDR3 is CASSPILAGGGDTQYF. CDR3 DNA: TGTGCCAGCAGCCCTATACTAGCGGGAGGGGGGGATACGCAGTATTTT.

J is TRBJ2-2 and V is TRBV5-1; D is possibly TRBD2 (7 bases). The ends were cut back, 4 bases at V and 4 bases at J, with 26 bases in the middle. Germline assignment: CDR1 SGHRS and CDR2 YFSETQ. The length of the CDR3 is 19 residues. The CDR3 bases are TGCGCCAGCAGCCTGTACACCAGCTCACTGGGGGGGGCCACCGGGGAGCTGTTTTTT. This translates into CASSLYTSSLGGATGELFF.

The sample holds one count of this clone. The rearrangement links TRBV28 to TRBJ2-3; TRBD2 agrees at 11 bases. The germline V gene has CDR1 MDHEN and CDR2 SYDVKM. CDR3 length equals 18 residues. Trimming at V came to 2 bases and at J to 4 bases, leaving 11 bases not matched to a gene. The CDR3 protein is CASSLEPMTSGTPDTQYF. For the CDR3, the DNA is TGTGCCAGCAGTTTAGAACCCATGACTAGCGGGACGCCAGATACGCAGTATTTT. Full variable domain (outside the CDR3, taken from reference TRBV28 and TRBJ2-3): DVKVTQSSRYLVKRTGEKVFLECVQDMDHENMFWYRQDPGLGLRLIYFSYDVKMKEKGDIPEGYSVSREKKERFSLILESASTNQTSMYLCASSLEPMTSGTPDTQYFGPGTRLTVL.

The count of this clone is one. This sequence joins TRBV10-3 and TRBJ2-7, with 10 bases matching TRBD1. V lost 5 bases and J lost 7; bases outside the gene matches: 11. Per the germline V gene, CDR1 is ENHRY and CDR2 is SYGVKD. This CDR3 region has 15 residues. The CDR3 DNA follows: TGTGCCATCAGTCCAGGACAGGGGGGGCGGTTTGAGCAGTACTTC. Translating it yields CAISPGQGGRFEQYF.

V usage is TRBV7-3 and J usage is TRBJ2-3; 8 nucleotides agree with TRBD1. Germline V CDR1 and CDR2: SGHTA, FQGTGA. J gave up 5 bases and V 4 bases, and 5 bases lay outside the gene matches. The CDR3 totals 14 residues. CDR3 protein: CASSSGQGGDTQYF. The CDR3 DNA follows: TGTGCCAGCAGCTCCGGACAGGGTGGAGATACGCAGTATTTT. The full variable domain, its missing parts supplied by reference TRBV7-3 and TRBJ2-3, is GAGVSQTPSNKVTEKGKYVELRCDPISGHTALYWYRQSLGQGPEFLIYFQGTGAADDSGLPNDRFFAVRPEGSVSTLKIQRTERGDSAVYLCASSSGQGGDTQYFGPGTRLTVL.